This T cell receptor (beta chain) was sequenced in a study of a mutant IDH1 vaccine in newly diagnosed glioma. Study-level information: Once 4-6 weeks had passed after radiotherapy alone, vaccination started, or it started with temozolomide cycles. Regarding the study as a whole: The vaccine induced immune responses, and these occurred in roughly 95% of patients. Apparently unrelated to pseudoprogression were changes in the top peripheral T cell clonotypes.

The time point was: week 47, end of study. The investigators gave 300 ug of mutant IDH1 20-mer peptide in each vaccine dose, together with topical imiquimod. On this clone: Antigen unknown.

TCRdb's copy holds only in-frame clones and misses some; the assay was immunoSEQ multiplex PCR. Of 50,000 or so clones listed, about 88% were seen once; the top ten hold 4.3%. Trimming removed 6 bases from V and 2 bases from J, with 12 bases in between. In germline, CDR1 is SGHDT, CDR2 YYEEEE. The CDR3 is 13 residues long. V usage is TRBV5-6 and J usage is TRBJ2-7; D ambiguous. The TCR comes from a woman younger than 45 with glioma. Some clones in this sample may be carry-over from other donors' samples. The sample in question was PBMCs, obtained from a glioma patient whose treatment included an IDH1 peptide vaccine. For the CDR3, the DNA is TGTGCCAGCACTTCCGGATTGACCTACGAGCAGTACTTC. Amino acids: CASTSGLTYEQYF. Filled out from reference TRBV5-6 and TRBJ2-7, the complete variable domain reads DAGVTQSPTHLIKTRGQQVTLRCSPKSGHDTVSWYQQALGQGPQFIFQYYEEEERQRGNFPDRFSGHQFPNYSSELNVNALLLGDSALYLCASTSGLTYEQYFGPGTRLTVT.